These T cell receptor beta chains were read from a single sample in a study of shared clonotypes between healthy human individuals. Profiling relied on immunoSEQ multiplex PCR, and the TCRdb table lists in-frame clones only, not all of them. This table has a few million clones, almost 96% appearing once. The sequencing sample was made of naive CD4+ T cells sorted from blood. Receptors were obtained from a man between 18 and 29 years old in good health. Both conserved end residues are part of each CDR3.

CASSLDSNYGYTF,TRBV28,TRBJ1-2
CASSPSGRVNQPQHF,TRBV6-5,TRBJ1-5
CASSTRQGLLSGNTIYF,TRBV21-1,TRBJ1-3
CASSYSTTTDTQYF,TRBV6-5,TRBJ2-3
CSVRVAGVTINEQFF,TRBV29-1,TRBJ2-1
CASSLDGTDQETQYF,TRBV11-2,TRBJ2-5
CASRLGPGDTQYF,TRBV6-1,TRBJ2-3
CSVRWPGNRVTF,TRBV29-1,TRBJ1-2
CASSEVGNTIYF,TRBV6-1,TRBJ1-3
CASSLMGDSYGYTF,TRBV5-1,TRBJ1-2
CAISPQGNQPQHF,TRBV10-3,TRBJ1-5
CASSFGSLNTEAFF,TRBV5-1,TRBJ1-1
CASSFMATIAETQYF,TRBV7-9,TRBJ2-5
CASSQPRRGSYEQYF,TRBV14,TRBJ2-7
CASSFGTDNSPLHF,TRBV5-4,TRBJ1-6
CASSLGPGLAYSYEQYF,TRBV7-9,TRBJ2-7
CASSSLTGSYEQYF,TRBV7-2,TRBJ2-7
CAISGGQGQETQYF,TRBV10-3,TRBJ2-5
CASSANRDRAPHGYTF,TRBV4-1,TRBJ1-2
CASSLAQNSNQPQHF,TRBV7-8,TRBJ1-5
CASSPNTFRRNTEAFF,TRBV11-2,TRBJ1-1
CASSLRTGTQETQYF,TRBV18,TRBJ2-5
CASSSLGLAGGLYSYNEQNNEQFF,TRBV28,TRBJ2-1
CASSTQTGTNTEAFF,TRBV7-2,TRBJ1-1
CASSPDRETQYF,TRBV19,TRBJ2-5
CASNRDNQETQYF,TRBV2,TRBJ2-5
CATSTPGRGQNIQYF,TRBV15,TRBJ2-4
CASSPRWTSGSLYEQYF,TRBV27,TRBJ2-7
CASSQDNGWGREDYGYTF,TRBV14,TRBJ1-2
CASRPVSGNTIYF,TRBV6-5,TRBJ1-3
CASSPGPGQPQHF,TRBV18,TRBJ1-5
CASSFSRGGYEQYF,TRBV5-6,TRBJ2-7